This TCR beta chain was profiled in a study of shared clonotypes between healthy human individuals. Study-level points and caveats: Unshared clonotypes carried lower generation probabilities than those common to all four donors.

The donors were all Caucasian adults (living in Nashville, Tennessee). Remarks on this clone: The antigen remains unidentified.

Every immunoSEQ plate was one replicate of a subset's evenly spread DNA. In the study's own analysis: Sequence data from immunoSEQ were junction-only and lacked quality scores; consequently, filtering differed. The assay was immunoSEQ multiplex PCR, and TCRdb's table has in-frame clones only and misses some. D and trimming come from the DNA, and the V and J calls and clone size come from that table. The sample yields approximately 980,000 clones, over 60% seen once. CDR1 is MGHRA, CDR2 YSYEKL, per germline. The CDR3 contains 16 residues. With V trimmed by 4 bases and J by 6 bases, 10 bases remained unmatched.

The receptor comes from a young man in good health. Material: memory CD4+ T cells sorted from blood. The subset is: CD45RA-negative fraction. The gene calls are TRBV4-1 and TRBJ2-3; 10 positions agree with TRBD2. This chain's CDR3 is CASSRGGSGGMDTQYF. For the CDR3, the DNA is TGCGCCAGCAGCCGTGGCGGTAGCGGGGGGATGGATACGCAGTATTTT.